This T cell receptor (beta chain) came from a study of blood T cell repertoires in COVID-19. Study information: Samples came from the United States, Italy and Spain, spanning acute and convalescent COVID-19.

V lost 1 base and J 11 bases, leaving 15 bases between the germline ends. CDR3 length: 13 residues. Germline values: CDR1 SGHRS, CDR2 YFSETQ. Enrolled during active infection, Seattle patients were then followed longitudinally. TCRdb's copy holds only in-frame clones and misses some; the assay was immunoSEQ multiplex PCR. The repertoire consists of more than 300,000 clones, with approximately 91% occurring once and the leading ten covering about 7%. The source is a woman in her 70s with COVID-19, enrolled during active disease. The specimen sequenced was peripheral blood. This chain links TRBV5-1 with TRBJ1-1, with unresolved D. The DNA of the CDR3 is TGCGCCAGCAGCTTGTTACCGGGGAAGATCGCTTTCTTT. This gives the protein CASSLLPGKIAFF.